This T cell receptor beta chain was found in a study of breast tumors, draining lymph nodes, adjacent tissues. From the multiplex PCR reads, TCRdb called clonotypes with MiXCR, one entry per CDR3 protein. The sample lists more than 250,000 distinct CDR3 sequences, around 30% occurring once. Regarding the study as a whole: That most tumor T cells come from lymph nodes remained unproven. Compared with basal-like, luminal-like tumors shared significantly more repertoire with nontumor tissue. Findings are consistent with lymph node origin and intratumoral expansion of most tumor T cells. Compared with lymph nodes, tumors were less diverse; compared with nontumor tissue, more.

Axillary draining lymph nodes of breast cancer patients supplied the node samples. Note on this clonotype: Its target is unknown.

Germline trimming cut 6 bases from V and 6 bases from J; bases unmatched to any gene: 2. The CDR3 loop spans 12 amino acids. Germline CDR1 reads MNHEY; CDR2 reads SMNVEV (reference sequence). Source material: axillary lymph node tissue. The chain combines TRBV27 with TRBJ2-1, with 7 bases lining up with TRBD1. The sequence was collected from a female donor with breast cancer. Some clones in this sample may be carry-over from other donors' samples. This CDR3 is CASRDRINEQFF. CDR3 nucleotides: TGTGCCAGCAGGGACAGGATCAATGAGCAGTTCTTC.